This T cell receptor (beta chain) is drawn from a study of shared clonotypes between healthy human individuals. Broader study findings: Clonotypes shared by all four sorted-subset donors had higher generation probabilities than non-shared clonotypes.

Tens of thousands of T cell genomes, or about 0.2 ug DNA, went into the sorted-subset replicate PCRs. The protocol was immunoSEQ multiplex PCR, while the TCRdb copy is restricted to in-frame clones and leaves out a portion. Of fewer than 1.6 million clones listed, 98% were seen once; the top ten hold around 0.38%. Participating donors were healthy, HIV-negative adults free of recent acute infections or vaccinations. A note on this clone: What it binds is not known.

Sequencing input: naive CD4+ T cells sorted from blood. Stated subset: CD45RA+ positively selected. The receptor was isolated from a young man in good health.

The CDR3 loop reads CASSLRTVGGELFF. The CDR3 nucleotides read TGTGCCAGCAGTCTACGGACGGTCGGCGGGGAGCTGTTTTTT. The chain employs TRBV5-4 and TRBJ2-2, with no clear D. The germline V and J ends were trimmed by 5 bases and 7 bases, with 15 bases remaining between them. CDR1 is SGHNT, CDR2 YYREEE, per germline (reference sequence). CDR3 length: 14 residues.